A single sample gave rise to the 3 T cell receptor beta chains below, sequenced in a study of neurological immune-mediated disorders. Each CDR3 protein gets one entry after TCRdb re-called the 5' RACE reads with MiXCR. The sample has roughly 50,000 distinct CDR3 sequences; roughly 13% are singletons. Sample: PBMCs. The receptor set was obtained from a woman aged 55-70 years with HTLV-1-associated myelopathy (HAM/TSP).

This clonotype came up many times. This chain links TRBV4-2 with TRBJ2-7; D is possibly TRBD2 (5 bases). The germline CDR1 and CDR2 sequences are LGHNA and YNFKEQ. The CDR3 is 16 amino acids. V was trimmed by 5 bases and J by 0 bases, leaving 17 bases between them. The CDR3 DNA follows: TGTGCCAGCAGCTTTCATTTGGACTCTTCCTCCTACGAGCAGTACTTC. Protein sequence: CASSFHLDSSSYEQYF.

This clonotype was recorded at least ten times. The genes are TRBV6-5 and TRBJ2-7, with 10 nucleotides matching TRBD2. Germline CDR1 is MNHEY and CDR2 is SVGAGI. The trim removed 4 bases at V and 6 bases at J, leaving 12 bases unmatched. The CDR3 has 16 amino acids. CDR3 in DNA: TGTGCCAGCAGTTCTCTAGCGGGAGTTCCCTTCCCCGAGCAGTACTTC. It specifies CASSSLAGVPFPEQYF.

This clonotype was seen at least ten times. The CDR3 protein is CASSQDRNGYTF. As DNA, the CDR3 is TGCGCCAGCAGCCAGGACAGGAATGGCTACACCTTC. The chain couples TRBV4-1 to TRBJ1-2; 7 nucleotides match TRBD1. The CDR3 runs to 12 residues. Germline lookup yields CDR1 MGHRA and CDR2 YSYEKL. V lost 3 bases and J lost 6; bases outside the gene matches: 1.